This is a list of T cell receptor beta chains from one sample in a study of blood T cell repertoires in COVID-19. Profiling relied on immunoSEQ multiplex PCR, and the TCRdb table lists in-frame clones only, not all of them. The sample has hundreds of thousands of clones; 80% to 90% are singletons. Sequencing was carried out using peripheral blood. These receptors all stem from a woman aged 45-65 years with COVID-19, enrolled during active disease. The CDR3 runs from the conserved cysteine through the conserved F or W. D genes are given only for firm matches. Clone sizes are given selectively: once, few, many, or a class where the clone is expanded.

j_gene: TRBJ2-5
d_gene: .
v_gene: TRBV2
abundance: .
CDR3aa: CASSYQETQYF
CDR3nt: TGTGCCAGCTCTTATCAAGAGACCCAGTACTTC

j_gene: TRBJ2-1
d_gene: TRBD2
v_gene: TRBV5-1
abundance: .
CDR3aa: CASSPEGLVGLYNEQFF
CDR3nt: TGCGCCAGCAGCCCAGAAGGACTAGTTGGACTGTACAATGAGCAGTTCTTC

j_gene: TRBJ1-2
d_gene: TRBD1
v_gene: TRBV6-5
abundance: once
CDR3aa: CASTQGANYGYTF
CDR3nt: TGTGCCAGCACTCAGGGGGCAAACTATGGCTACACCTTC

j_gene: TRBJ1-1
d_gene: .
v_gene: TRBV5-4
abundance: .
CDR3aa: CASSLINTEAFF
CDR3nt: TGTGCCAGCAGCCTAATAAACACTGAAGCTTTCTTT

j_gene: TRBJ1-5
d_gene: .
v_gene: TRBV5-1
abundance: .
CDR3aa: CASSLGDSHNQPQHF
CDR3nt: TGCGCCAGCAGCTTGGGTGACAGCCACAATCAGCCCCAGCATTTT

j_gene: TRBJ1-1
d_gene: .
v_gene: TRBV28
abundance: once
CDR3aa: CASSLETGGEAFF
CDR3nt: TGTGCCAGCAGTCTCGAGACAGGTGGGGAGGCTTTCTTT

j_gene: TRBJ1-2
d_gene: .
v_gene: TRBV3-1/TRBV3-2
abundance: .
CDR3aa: CASSQVITGPSNYGYTF
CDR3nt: TGTGCCAGCAGCCAAGTAATCACAGGCCCCTCTAACTATGGCTACACCTTC

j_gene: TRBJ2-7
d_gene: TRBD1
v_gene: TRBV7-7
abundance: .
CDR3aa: CASSPRQGAGYEQYF
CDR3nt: TGTGCTAGCAGCCCGAGACAGGGGGCAGGGTACGAGCAGTACTTC

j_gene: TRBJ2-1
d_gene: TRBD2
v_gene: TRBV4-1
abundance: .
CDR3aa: CASSQERLAGVNEQFF
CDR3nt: TGCGCCAGCAGCCAAGAAAGGCTAGCGGGAGTAAATGAGCAGTTCTTC

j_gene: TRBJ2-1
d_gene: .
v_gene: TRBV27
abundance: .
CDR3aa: CASSYGTAEQFF
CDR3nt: TGTGCCAGCAGTTATGGGACTGCTGAGCAGTTCTTC

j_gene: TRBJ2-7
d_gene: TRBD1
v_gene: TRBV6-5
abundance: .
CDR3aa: CASSYSNPRTGWQQYF
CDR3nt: TGTGCCAGCAGTTACTCGAACCCCAGGACAGGGTGGCAGCAGTACTTC

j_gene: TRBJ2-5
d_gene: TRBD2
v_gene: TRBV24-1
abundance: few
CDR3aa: CATSDLREGLQETQYF
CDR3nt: TGTGCCACCAGTGATTTGAGGGAGGGCCTCCAAGAGACCCAGTACTTC

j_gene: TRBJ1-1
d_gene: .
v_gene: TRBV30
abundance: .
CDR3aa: CAWISRQAILNTEAFF
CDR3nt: TGTGCCTGGATCTCCCGGCAGGCTATCCTGAACACTGAAGCTTTCTTT

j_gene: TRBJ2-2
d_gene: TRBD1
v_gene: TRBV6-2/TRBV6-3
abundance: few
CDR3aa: CASSYFGTVPGELFF
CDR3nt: TGTGCCAGCAGTTACTTCGGGACAGTACCCGGGGAGCTGTTTTTT

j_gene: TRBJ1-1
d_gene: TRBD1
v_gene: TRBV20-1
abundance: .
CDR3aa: CSASTNRGQGTEAFF
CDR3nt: TGCAGTGCTAGTACGAACAGGGGGCAGGGCACTGAAGCTTTCTTT

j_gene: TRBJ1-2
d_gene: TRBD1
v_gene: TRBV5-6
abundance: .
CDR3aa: CASSFDRVWGGYTF
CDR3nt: TGTGCCAGCAGCTTTGACAGGGTATGGGGTGGCTACACCTTC

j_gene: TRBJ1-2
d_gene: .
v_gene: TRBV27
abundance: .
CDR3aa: CASRREGTSNYGYTF
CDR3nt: TGTGCCAGCAGGCGGGAAGGGACCTCTAACTATGGCTACACCTTC